This T cell receptor beta chain was found in a study of OX40 agonist ivuxolimab in advanced cancers. Looking at the study overall: Administration of intravenous ivuxolimab to patients occurred every 2 weeks at 0.01 to 10 mg/kg. Therapy given before enrollment (anti-PD-1, anti-PD-L1 or anti-CTLA-4) was allowed, and 40% had some. Study-wide results and limits: Low normalized T-cell clonal expansion was additionally recorded for some nonresponders.

The V gene lost 3 bases and the J gene lost 5 bases, with 13 bases spanning the gap. CDR3 length equals 14 residues. Per germline, CDR1 SGHVS and CDR2 FQNEAQ. The sample holds a few counts of this clone. Antigen unknown. A history of autoimmune disease or systemic immunosuppression excluded patients. Only in-frame clones appear in the TCRdb table, and some are missing; sequencing was by immunoSEQ multiplex PCR. The sample consists of 35,000 or so clones, over 75% of them appearing once. V is TRBV7-8 and J is TRBJ1-1, with a weak D call TRBD1 (5 bases). Sequences were derived from CD4+ or CD8+ T cells sorted from blood, sampled in a trial of the OX40 agonist ivuxolimab. The TCR was taken from an adult with an advanced solid tumor such as melanoma, head and neck, liver or kidney cancer. CDR3 nucleotides: TGTGCCAGCAGCTTGCGGCAGGGTTGGACTGAAGCTTTCTTT. Translation: CASSLRQGWTEAFF.